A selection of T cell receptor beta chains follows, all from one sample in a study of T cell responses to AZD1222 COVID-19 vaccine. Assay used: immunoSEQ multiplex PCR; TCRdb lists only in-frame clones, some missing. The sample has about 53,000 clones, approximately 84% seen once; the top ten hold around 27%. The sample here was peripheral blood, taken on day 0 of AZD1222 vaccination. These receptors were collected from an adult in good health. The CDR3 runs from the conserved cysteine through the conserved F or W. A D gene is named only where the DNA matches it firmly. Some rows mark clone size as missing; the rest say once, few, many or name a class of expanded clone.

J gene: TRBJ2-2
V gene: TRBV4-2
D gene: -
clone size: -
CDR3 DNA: TGTGCCAGCAGCCTGCATCCCAGCGGGGAGCTGTTTTTT
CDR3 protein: CASSLHPSGELFF

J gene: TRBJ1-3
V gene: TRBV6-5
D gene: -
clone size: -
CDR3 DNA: TGTGCCAGCAGTCCTACAGGCTCTGGAAACACCATATATTTT
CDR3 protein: CASSPTGSGNTIYF

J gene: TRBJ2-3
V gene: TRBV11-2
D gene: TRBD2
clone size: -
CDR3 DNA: TGTGCCAGCAGCCTTTTTTCAGCGGGAGAAGATACGCAGTATTTT
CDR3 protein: CASSLFSAGEDTQYF

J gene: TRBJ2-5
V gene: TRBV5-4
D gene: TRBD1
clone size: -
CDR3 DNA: TGTGCCAGCAGCTTGGTAGTAGCAGGGGGACAAGAGACCCAGTACTTC
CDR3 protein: CASSLVVAGGQETQYF

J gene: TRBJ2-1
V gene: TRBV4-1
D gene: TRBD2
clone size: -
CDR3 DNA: TGCGCCAGCAGACGCGGACTAGCGGGAGGACAAAATGAGCAGTTCTTC
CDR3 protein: CASRRGLAGGQNEQFF

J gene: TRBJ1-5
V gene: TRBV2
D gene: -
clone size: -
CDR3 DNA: TGTGCCAGCAGTGAAGAAAGGACAAGGGGGCAGCCCCAGCATTTT
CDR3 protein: CASSEERTRGQPQHF

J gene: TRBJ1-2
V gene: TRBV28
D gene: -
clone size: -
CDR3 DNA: TGTGCCAGCAGTACCCGGATGCACCCCTATGGAGATGGCTACACCTTC
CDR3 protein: CASSTRMHPYGDGYTF

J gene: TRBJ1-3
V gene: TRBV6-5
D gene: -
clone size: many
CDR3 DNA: TGTGCCAGCAGTCATGATGGAAACACCATATATTTT
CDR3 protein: CASSHDGNTIYF

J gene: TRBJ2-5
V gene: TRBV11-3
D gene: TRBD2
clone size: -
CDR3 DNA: TGTGCCAGCAGCGATCGGACTAGCATGAAAGAGACCCAGTACTTC
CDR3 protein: CASSDRTSMKETQYF

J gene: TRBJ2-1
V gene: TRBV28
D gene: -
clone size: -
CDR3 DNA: TGTGCCAGCGGTCGAGATGAGCAGTTCTTC
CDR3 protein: CASGRDEQFF

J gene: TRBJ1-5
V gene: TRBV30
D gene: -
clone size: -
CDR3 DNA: TGTGCCTGGAATGGGGGGATCAATCAGCCCCAGCATTTT
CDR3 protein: CAWNGGINQPQHF

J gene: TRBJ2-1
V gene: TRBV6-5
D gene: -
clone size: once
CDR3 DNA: TGTGCCAGCCTTTTAGGCTCCTACAATGAGCAGTTCTTC
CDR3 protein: CASLLGSYNEQFF

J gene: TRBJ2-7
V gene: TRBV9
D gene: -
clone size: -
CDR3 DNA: TGTGCCAGCAGCGTAGGAGGAGGGCGAACCTACGAGCAGTACTTC
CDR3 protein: CASSVGGGRTYEQYF

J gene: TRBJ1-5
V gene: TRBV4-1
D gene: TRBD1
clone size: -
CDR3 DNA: TGCGCCAGCAGCCACCATTTGGGGACAGATGATAGCAATCAGCCCCAGCATTTT
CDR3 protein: CASSHHLGTDDSNQPQHF

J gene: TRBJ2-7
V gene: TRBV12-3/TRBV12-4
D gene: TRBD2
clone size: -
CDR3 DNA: TGTGCCAGCCAGCGGGGGAGCTCCTACGAGCAGTACTTC
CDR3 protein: CASQRGSSYEQYF

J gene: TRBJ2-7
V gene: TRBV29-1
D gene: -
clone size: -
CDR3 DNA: TGCAGCGTTGAAGCGGGAGTGCAGTACTTC
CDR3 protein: CSVEAGVQYF

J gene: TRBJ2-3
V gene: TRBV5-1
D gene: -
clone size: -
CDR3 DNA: TGCGCCAGCAGCTTGCGGGGTAGCACAGATACGCAGTATTTT
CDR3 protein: CASSLRGSTDTQYF

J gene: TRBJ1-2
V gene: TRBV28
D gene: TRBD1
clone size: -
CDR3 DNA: TGTGCCAGCATGGTAATGCAGGGGGAATCCTATGGCTACACCTTC
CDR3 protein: CASMVMQGESYGYTF

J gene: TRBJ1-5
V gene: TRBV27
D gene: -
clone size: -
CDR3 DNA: TGTGCCAGCAGTTTGGCGTTTTCGGGAGCCAATCAGCCCCAGCATTTT
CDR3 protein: CASSLAFSGANQPQHF

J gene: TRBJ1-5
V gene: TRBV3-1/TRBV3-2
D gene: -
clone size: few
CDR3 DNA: TGTGCCAGCAGCCAAGGCATCAATAGCAATCAGCCCCAGCATTTT
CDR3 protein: CASSQGINSNQPQHF

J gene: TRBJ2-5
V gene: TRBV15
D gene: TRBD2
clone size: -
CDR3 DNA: TGTGCCACCAGCAGAGAAGCTAGCGGGAGGGGGGAGACCCAGTACTTC
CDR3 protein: CATSREASGRGETQYF

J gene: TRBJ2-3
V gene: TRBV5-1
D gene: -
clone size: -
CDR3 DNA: TGCGCCAGCAGCTTGCCGACAGGTAGCACAGATACGCAGTATTTT
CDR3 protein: CASSLPTGSTDTQYF

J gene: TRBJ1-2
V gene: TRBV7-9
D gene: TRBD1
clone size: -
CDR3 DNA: TGTGCCAGCAGCTCCCCAAATAGGGACAGGCCAGTTCATGGCTACACCTTC
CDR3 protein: CASSSPNRDRPVHGYTF

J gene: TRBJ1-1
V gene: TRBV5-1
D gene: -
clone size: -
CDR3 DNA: TGCGCCAGCAGAGTACAAGAAGGGAGTACTGAAGCTTTCTTT
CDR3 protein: CASRVQEGSTEAFF

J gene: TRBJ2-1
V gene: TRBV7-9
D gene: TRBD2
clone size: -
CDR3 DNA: TGTGCCAGCAGCCCCATAGCGGGAGCCTACAATGAGCAGTTCTTC
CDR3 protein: CASSPIAGAYNEQFF

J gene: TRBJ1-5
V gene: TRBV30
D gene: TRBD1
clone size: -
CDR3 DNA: TGTGCCTGGAGCGGGGACAGCGATCAGCCCCAGCATTTT
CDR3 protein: CAWSGDSDQPQHF

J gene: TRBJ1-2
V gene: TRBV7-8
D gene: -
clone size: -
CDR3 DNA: TGTGCCAGCAGCCCTCGTACGGGAGGTGGCTACACCTTC
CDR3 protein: CASSPRTGGGYTF

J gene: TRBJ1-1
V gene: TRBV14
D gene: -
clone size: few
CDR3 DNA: TGTGCCAGCAGCCCACAGGTGAACACTGAAGCTTTCTTT
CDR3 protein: CASSPQVNTEAFF

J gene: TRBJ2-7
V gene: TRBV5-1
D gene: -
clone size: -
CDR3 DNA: TGCGCCAGCAGCTTGCAGAGCTCCTACGAGCAGTACTTC
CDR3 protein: CASSLQSSYEQYF

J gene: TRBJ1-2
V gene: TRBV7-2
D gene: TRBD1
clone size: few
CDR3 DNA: TGTGCCAGCAGCGACCGGACAGGCGAACCTAACTATGGCTACACCTTC
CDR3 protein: CASSDRTGEPNYGYTF

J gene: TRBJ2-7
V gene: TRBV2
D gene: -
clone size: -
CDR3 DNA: TGTGCCAGCAGTACCGACACATCCTACGAGCAGTACTTC
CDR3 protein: CASSTDTSYEQYF

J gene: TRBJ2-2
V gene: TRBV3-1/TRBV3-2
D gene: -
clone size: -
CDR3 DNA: TGTGCCAGCAGCCAACGCTCAGGGGCGACCGGGGAGCTGTTTTTT
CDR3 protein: CASSQRSGATGELFF

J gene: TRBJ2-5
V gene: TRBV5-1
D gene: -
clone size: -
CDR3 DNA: TGCGCCAGCAGCTGGCGGGGAGAGACCCAGTACTTC
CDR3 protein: CASSWRGETQYF

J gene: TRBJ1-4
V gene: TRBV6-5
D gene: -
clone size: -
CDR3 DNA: TGTGCCAGCAGCTTACAGGTGGCAACTAATGAAAAACTGTTTTTT
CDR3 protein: CASSLQVATNEKLFF